The next 18 T cell receptor beta chains were all read from a single sample in a study of memory CD4+ T cells and cytomegalovirus serostatus. Single viable CD3+CD4+CD8-CD45RO+ cells were sorted as the memory CD4+ T cells. Assay used: immunoSEQ multiplex PCR; TCRdb lists only in-frame clones, some missing. The sample yields 25,000 or so clones, around 76% seen once. Sequencing used memory CD4+ T cells from blood. These receptors all come from an adult in good health and CMV-seronegative.

The gene calls are TRBV5-6 and TRBJ2-5; a possible D gene is TRBD1 (6 bases). The J call could be wrong; TRBJ2-7 is a better fit for the DNA end. The CDR3 consists of 13 residues. Germline V gives CDR1 SGHDT, CDR2 YYEEEE. CDR3 sequence (DNA): TGTGCCAGCAGCCCGACAGGCTCCTACGAGCAGTACTTC. Translated: CASSPTGSYEQYF.

The chain couples TRBV4-1 to TRBJ2-7; no clear D gene. CDR1 and CDR2 from the germline V gene are MGHRA and YSYEKL. This CDR3 has 14 residues. Trimming pared 1 base from V and 2 bases from J, leaving 9 bases between. This chain's CDR3 is CASSQAELTYEQYF. CDR3 DNA: TGCGCCAGCAGCCAAGCGGAACTAACCTACGAGCAGTACTTC.

This clone was counted only a few times. The chain employs TRBV5-6 and TRBJ1-2, with TRBD1 matching 7 bases. Germline V gives CDR1 SGHDT, CDR2 YYEEEE. The CDR3 has 17 amino acids. V gave up 4 bases and J gave up 5 bases; unmatched junction bases: 17. The CDR3 nucleotides are TGTGCCAGCAGCCCTTTGGCGAACAGGGGAAAGTGGTATGGCTACACCTTC. It encodes CASSPLANRGKWYGYTF.

This clone has a single count. CDR3 bases: TGTGCCATCAGTGAACGAACCCAAGAGACCCAGTACTTC. The encoded protein is CAISERTQETQYF. The chain links TRBV10-3 to TRBJ2-5; D gene unclear. V was clipped by 3 bases and J by 1 base, with 6 bases between them. CDR1 and CDR2 (germline): ENHRY, SYGVKD. The CDR3 is 13 amino acids.

Regarding this clone: Other DNA sequences from this sample encode an identical CDR3 as well. J is TRBJ1-2 and V is TRBV30; the D is unclear. Trimming pared 1 base from V and 3 bases from J, leaving 18 bases between. Germline assignment: CDR1 GTSNPN and CDR2 SVGIG (reference sequence). The CDR3 covers 16 residues. The CDR3 DNA sequence: TGTGCCTGGAGTGGTAATCGAGGGAGCCTTCACTATGGCTACACCTTC. This sequence encodes CAWSGNRGSLHYGYTF.

This chain connects TRBV7-9 to TRBJ2-5; D call uncertain. The V end was cut by 1 base, the J end by 5 bases, with 11 bases between. The CDR3 extends over 14 amino acids. Germline values: CDR1 SEHNR, CDR2 FQNEAQ (reference sequence). The CDR3 is CASSLGYGIETQYF. As DNA, the CDR3 is TGTGCCAGCAGCTTAGGTTACGGAATTGAGACCCAGTACTTC.

This clone was seen once. The gene calls are TRBV7-2 and TRBJ2-4, with D unresolved. Germline CDR1 is SGHTA and CDR2 is FQGNSA. Deletions cut 4 bases from V and 7 bases from J, with 14 bases between. The CDR3 contains 14 residues. The CDR3 nucleotides read TGTGCCAGCAGCTCACCCGGAGCGTGGAACATTCAGTACTTC. Its translation is CASSSPGAWNIQYF.

The chain joins TRBV11-2 to TRBJ1-1; no clear D gene. The ends were cut back, 3 bases at V and 1 base at J, with 9 bases in the middle. The CDR3 runs to 14 residues. The germline V gene has CDR1 SGHAT and CDR2 FQNNGV. The chain's CDR3 is CASSLVQQNTEAFF. In DNA, the CDR3 is TGTGCCAGCAGCTTGGTCCAGCAGAACACTGAAGCTTTCTTT.

The rearrangement joins TRBV7-2 to TRBJ1-1; no clear D gene. This CDR3 region has 13 residues. V gave up 2 bases and J gave up 4 bases, with 8 bases separating them. Germline values: CDR1 SGHTA, CDR2 FQGNSA. The CDR3 loop is CASSLSYLTEAFF. For the CDR3, the DNA is TGTGCCAGCAGCTTATCGTACCTCACTGAAGCTTTCTTT. The full variable domain, in which reference TRBV7-2 and TRBJ1-1 provide the parts outside the CDR3, is GAGVSQSPSNKVTEKGKDVELRCDPISGHTALYWYRQSLGQGLEFLIYFQGNSAPDKSGLPSDRFSAERTGGSVSTLTIQRTQQEDSAVYLCASSLSYLTEAFFGQGTRLTVV.

The chain has TRBV18 and TRBJ2-4, with D tentatively TRBD2 (6 bases). Per the germline V gene, CDR1 is KGHSH and CDR2 is LQKENI. V lost 6 bases, J lost 15 bases, and 24 bases lay in between. This CDR3 has 14 amino acids. CDR3 in amino acids: CASSPENGGIKRYF. CDR3 nucleotide sequence: TGTGCCAGCTCGCCTGAGAATGGGGGGATTAAGAGGTACTTC.

For the CDR3, the DNA is TGTGCCAGCAGCCCGTTAGCGGGAGTGGTCACAGATACGCAGTATTTT. Protein: CASSPLAGVVTDTQYF. The chain uses TRBV11-2 and TRBJ2-3; 9 nucleotides match TRBD2. J gave up 2 bases and V 5 bases, and 8 bases lay outside the gene matches. This CDR3 has 16 amino acids. Germline CDR1 reads SGHAT; CDR2 reads FQNNGV.

The rearrangement joins TRBV11-2 to TRBJ2-7; D ambiguous. The CDR3 is 13 amino acids. V lost 2 bases to trimming and J lost 0 bases, with 5 bases between them. Germline assignment: CDR1 SGHAT and CDR2 FQNNGV. The CDR3 region has the DNA TGTGCCAGCAGCTTACGTAGCTCCTACGAGCAGTACTTC. This translates into CASSLRSSYEQYF.

The gene calls are TRBV10-2 and TRBJ2-5, with 14 nucleotides matching TRBD2. V lost 7 bases to trimming and J lost 4 bases; unmatched junction nucleotides: 5. This CDR3 has 15 amino acids. Germline CDR1 and CDR2: WSHSY and SAAADI. The CDR3 DNA reads as TGCGCCAGCATGACTAGCGGGGGGGGAGGAGAGACCCAGTACTTC. Protein: CASMTSGGGGETQYF.

J is TRBJ1-2 and V is TRBV6-5, with D uncertain. Germline-derived CDR1 and CDR2 are MNHEY and SVGAGI. The length of the CDR3 is 13 residues. The V and J ends lost 2 bases and 5 bases respectively, with 9 bases between them. The CDR3 DNA is TGTGCCAGCAGTTACACTAGTGGGTATGGCTACACCTTC. It yields the protein CASSYTSGYGYTF.

CDR3 amino acids: CASSPGQGNQPQHF. The CDR3 DNA follows: TGTGCCAGCAGCCCCGGACAGGGAAATCAGCCCCAGCATTTT. The V gene is TRBV28, the J gene TRBJ1-5; 8 bases are a match to TRBD1. The junction had 5 bases not matched to a gene; V was cut back by 6 bases and J by 4 bases. CDR1 is MDHEN, CDR2 SYDVKM, per germline. CDR3 length: 14 amino acids. Full variable domain (outside the CDR3, taken from reference TRBV28 and TRBJ1-5): DVKVTQSSRYLVKRTGEKVFLECVQDMDHENMFWYRQDPGLGLRLIYFSYDVKMKEKGDIPEGYSVSREKKERFSLILESASTNQTSMYLCASSPGQGNQPQHFGDGTRLSIL.

The genes are TRBV6-5 and TRBJ1-2; 7 bases align to TRBD1. The CDR3 runs to 15 residues. Trimming removed 6 bases from V and 3 bases from J; junction bases left unmatched: 10. Germline values: CDR1 MNHEY, CDR2 SVGAGI. The CDR3 spells CASRKVEGAYYGYTF. The CDR3 DNA sequence: TGTGCCAGCAGGAAAGTGGAGGGGGCGTACTATGGCTACACCTTC.

This clone appeared a few times. This rearrangement joins TRBV4-2 to TRBJ1-5; D is undetermined. With 2 bases removed from V and 0 bases from J, the gap between germline ends came to 17 bases. The CDR3 consists of 18 residues. CDR1 is LGHNA and CDR2 is YNFKEQ in the germline V gene. CDR3 protein: CASSQRQLTVDSNQPQHF. The CDR3 region has the DNA TGTGCCAGCAGCCAAAGGCAGCTTACAGTTGATAGCAATCAGCCCCAGCATTTT.

The rearrangement links TRBV18 to TRBJ2-6; D unclear. V was shortened by 2 bases and J by 1 base, with 0 bases between the two germline ends. The CDR3 covers 13 residues. Germline CDR1 reads KGHSH; CDR2 reads LQKENI. CDR3 nucleotide sequence: TGTGCCAGCTCACCATCTGGGGCCAACGTCCTGACTTTC. It specifies CASSPSGANVLTF.